This T cell receptor beta chain was found in a study of blood T cell repertoires in COVID-19. For the study at large: COVID-19 samples from acute and convalescent phases originated in the United States, Italy and Spain. T cells, B-cell-depleted T cells, or PBMCs supplied cDNA or gDNA.

This CDR3 is 15 amino acids long. Trimming removed 0 bases from V and 2 bases from J, with 11 bases in between. Germline values: CDR1 LGHDT, CDR2 YNNKEL (reference sequence). As handled by the study authors: Estimated nucleated cell counts came from reference gene primer amplification. Profiled with immunoSEQ multiplex PCR; TCRdb holds only in-frame clones, not every one. V and J calls and clone size come straight from that table; D and trimming were deduced from the DNA. There are about 210,000 clones in the sample; just under 85% occur only once, and roughly 7.6% lies in the top ten. The rearrangement uses TRBV3-1 (or the pseudogene TRBV3-2) and TRBJ2-7; TRBD2 is a possible D gene (5 bases). Specimen: peripheral blood. The receptor comes from a woman between 45 and 65 years old with active or convalescent COVID-19. The CDR3 region is CASSQEIASPYEQYF. Here the CDR3 DNA reads TGTGCCAGCAGCCAAGAAATAGCGAGCCCCTACGAGCAGTACTTC.